Presented here are 32 T cell receptor beta chains from one specimen sequenced in a study of cytomegalovirus exposure and HLA in healthy donors. The PCR ran on 60 Vbeta and 13 Jbeta primers. Assay used: immunoSEQ multiplex PCR; TCRdb lists only in-frame clones, some missing. The sample holds under 200,000 clones, 80% seen once. The specimen was PBMCs. The receptors were sampled from a man aged 25 to 40 in good health and CMV-seronegative.

The J gene is TRBJ1-1, the V gene TRBV19; D might be TRBD1 (5 bases). The ends were cut back, 7 bases at V and 1 base at J, with 16 bases in the middle. The germline gives CDR1 LNHDA, CDR2 SQIVND (reference sequence). The CDR3 has 15 amino acids. CDR3 DNA: TGTGCCAGTATTGGGGGGGGGACCCCGAACACTGAAGCTTTCTTT. Residues: CASIGGGTPNTEAFF.

The chain joins TRBV30 to TRBJ1-2; the D is unclear. V shed 1 base and J shed 8 bases, with 8 bases lying between them. The CDR3 length is 11 residues. Germline V gene data show CDR1 as GTSNPN and CDR2 as SVGIG (reference sequence). The CDR3 DNA is TGTGCCTGGAGTGGAGGGCTCGGCTACACCTTC. Protein: CAWSGGLGYTF.

V gene TRBV6-1 combines with J gene TRBJ2-7, with TRBD1 identical over 10 bases. The CDR3 has 16 residues. With V trimmed by 2 bases and J by 0 bases, 4 bases remained unmatched. Germline assignment: CDR1 MNHNS and CDR2 SASEGT. The CDR3 DNA sequence: TGTGCCAGCAGTGAACTACGGACAGGGGGCTCCTACGAGCAGTACTTC. This gives the protein CASSELRTGGSYEQYF.

This chain joins TRBV11-2 and TRBJ2-2, with a weak D call TRBD1 (6 bases). V was shortened by 4 bases and J by 1 base, with 13 bases between the two germline ends. The germline V gene encodes CDR1 SGHAT and CDR2 FQNNGV. The CDR3 is made up of 16 amino acids. CDR3 in amino acids: CASSYFRTVNTGELFF. CDR3 nucleotides: TGTGCCAGCAGCTATTTTAGGACAGTGAACACCGGGGAGCTGTTTTTT.

This chain uses TRBV29-1 with TRBJ2-4, with unresolved D. The CDR3 is 16 amino acids. Germline V gives CDR1 SQVTM, CDR2 ANQGSEA. V lost 1 base and J lost 1, with 14 bases in between. As DNA, the CDR3 is TGCAGCGTTGAAGTAGAAGTTCGGTCGGCCAAAAACATTCAGTACTTC. This codes for CSVEVEVRSAKNIQYF.

This chain links TRBV13 with TRBJ2-1; 12 positions match TRBD2. V was pared by 3 bases and J by 8 bases, with 11 bases of the junction left unmatched. Germline V gene data show CDR1 as PRHDT and CDR2 as FYEKMQ (reference sequence). The CDR3 is 17 residues long. The CDR3 protein is CASSFLAGGGMGDEQFF. In DNA, the CDR3 is TGTGCCAGCAGCTTCCTAGCGGGAGGGGGTATGGGGGATGAGCAGTTCTTC.

Concerning this clone itself: Other DNA sequences in this specimen translate into the identical CDR3. The genes are TRBV27 and TRBJ2-1, with D possibly TRBD1 on 6 matching bases. Germline V gene sequence: CDR1 MNHEY, CDR2 SMNVEV (reference sequence). Deletions cut 2 bases from V and 3 bases from J, with 14 bases between. The CDR3 spans 16 residues. This CDR3 is CASSLLGTSGYNEQFF. CDR3 nucleotide sequence: TGTGCCAGCAGTTTACTCGGGACAAGTGGCTACAATGAGCAGTTCTTC.

This chain uses TRBV4-2 with TRBJ1-3; D unresolved. This CDR3 contains 18 residues. The germline CDR1 and CDR2 sequences are LGHNA and YNFKEQ. Trimming shortened V by 4 bases and J by 1 base, and 20 bases separated the two germline ends. The CDR3 protein is CASSRSGVSAFSGNTIYF. The CDR3 DNA reads as TGTGCCAGCAGCCGAAGCGGCGTCAGTGCGTTTTCTGGAAACACCATATATTTT.

The chain carries TRBV5-1 and TRBJ2-1; 9 bases map to TRBD1. The J segment lost 2 bases and the V segment lost 4 bases, leaving 7 bases of the junction unmatched. Germline CDR1 and CDR2: SGHRS and YFSETQ. The length of the CDR3 is 16 residues. This chain's CDR3 is CASSPRQGDPYNEQFF. The CDR3 DNA sequence: TGCGCCAGCAGCCCACGACAGGGGGACCCCTACAATGAGCAGTTCTTC.

The chain links TRBV5-5 to TRBJ1-1; no clear D. The CDR3 runs 13 residues. CDR1 and CDR2 from the germline V gene are SGHKS and YYEKEE (reference sequence). V was pared by 4 bases and J by 0 bases, with 7 bases between. The CDR3 spells CASSPQLNTEAFF. DNA for the CDR3: TGTGCCAGCAGCCCTCAGTTGAACACTGAAGCTTTCTTT.

V usage is TRBV7-2 and J usage is TRBJ2-1; no clear D. CDR1 SGHTA and CDR2 FQGNSA come from the germline V gene. The CDR3 runs 15 residues. V lost 6 bases, J lost 8 bases, and 20 bases lay in between. This CDR3 reads CASRNPWQKWYEQFF. In DNA, the CDR3 is TGTGCCAGCAGAAACCCCTGGCAGAAGTGGTATGAGCAGTTCTTC.

The chain has TRBV5-6 and TRBJ2-7; 8 nucleotides line up with TRBD1. V trimming: 0 bases; J trimming: 4 bases; junction bases outside the gene matches: 3. CDR1 and CDR2 from the germline V gene are SGHDT and YYEEEE. The CDR3 runs 14 residues. For the CDR3, the DNA is TGTGCCAGCAGCTTGGGGACAGGGTATTACGAGCAGTACTTC. Translated: CASSLGTGYYEQYF.

A few counts support this clone. The rearrangement joins TRBV27 to TRBJ1-1; unclear D gene. CDR1 and CDR2 (germline): MNHEY, SMNVEV (reference sequence). The CDR3 covers 11 residues. The germline V and J ends were trimmed by 8 bases and 4 bases, with 8 bases remaining between them. CDR3 residues: CASVRGTEAFF. CDR3 nucleotides: TGTGCCAGCGTCCGAGGCACTGAAGCTTTCTTT.

This rearrangement joins TRBV19 to TRBJ2-2; TRBD1 agrees at 9 bases. J was trimmed by 7 bases and V by 4 bases; bases with no gene match: 10. The CDR3 is made up of 16 amino acids. CDR1 LNHDA and CDR2 SQIVND come from the germline V gene (reference sequence). The CDR3: CASSTKGGQGVGELFF. The CDR3 region has the DNA TGTGCCAGTAGTACCAAAGGGGGACAGGGTGTCGGGGAGCTGTTTTTT.

The gene calls are TRBV5-1 and TRBJ1-2; 7 bases align to TRBD1. The CDR3 has 16 amino acids. Germline-derived CDR1 and CDR2 are SGHRS and YFSETQ. V was pared by 0 bases and J by 4 bases, with 9 bases of the junction left unmatched. Here the CDR3 reads CASSLAPQAGGYGYTF. As DNA, the CDR3 is TGCGCCAGCAGCTTGGCTCCCCAGGCAGGGGGCTATGGCTACACCTTC.

The chain joins TRBV28 to TRBJ1-1; D ambiguous. The CDR3 covers 14 residues. The V end lost 3 bases, the J end lost 8 bases, and 16 bases lay between the germline ends. Germline assignment: CDR1 MDHEN and CDR2 SYDVKM. The CDR3 DNA reads TGTGCCAGCAGTTTGAACCCGGGCGGGAGGGAAGCTTTCTTT. Translating it yields CASSLNPGGREAFF.

This clone was observed a few times. The chain employs TRBV19 and TRBJ2-2, with D perhaps TRBD2 (5 bases). This CDR3 has 14 residues. Germline V gene data show CDR1 as LNHDA and CDR2 as SQIVND (reference sequence). The V gene lost 8 bases and the J gene lost 6 bases, with 16 bases spanning the gap. In nucleotides, the CDR3 is TGTGCCAGTTCCAGCGGTAGTGCGTCCGGGGAGCTGTTTTTT. It is translated as CASSSGSASGELFF.

The chain recombines TRBV9 with TRBJ2-1; D perhaps matches TRBD2 (7 bases). The V end was cut by 6 bases, the J end by 0 bases, with 13 bases between. CDR1 is SGDLS, CDR2 YYNGEE, per germline. The CDR3 has 15 amino acids. Here the CDR3 DNA reads TGTGCCAGCACCCTAGCGGACAGCTCCTACAATGAGCAGTTCTTC. Protein product: CASTLADSSYNEQFF.

This chain connects TRBV18 to TRBJ1-1; D is unclear. Trimming stripped 3 bases from V and 0 bases from J, with 11 bases between. The CDR3 runs 15 residues. In germline, CDR1 is KGHSH, CDR2 LQKENI. CDR3 in amino acids: CASSPMHLLNTEAFF. The CDR3 coding sequence is TGTGCCAGCTCACCTATGCATCTACTGAACACTGAAGCTTTCTTT.

J is TRBJ2-5 and V is TRBV5-1; the D gene is possibly TRBD1 (5 bases). The CDR3 sequence is 18 residues long. In germline, CDR1 is SGHRS, CDR2 YFSETQ. V shed 0 bases and J shed 4 bases, with 22 bases lying between them. CDR3 nucleotides: TGCGCCAGCAGCTTGGTCAGGGTCCAGGGTATGTCCCGAGAGACCCAGTACTTC. It codes for CASSLVRVQGMSRETQYF.

The rearrangement links TRBV6-1 to TRBJ1-1; perhaps TRBD1 as D (5 bases). The V and J ends lost 4 bases and 5 bases respectively, with 14 bases between them. Germline-derived CDR1 and CDR2 are MNHNS and SASEGT. The CDR3 runs to 14 residues. The CDR3 sequence is CASSGRGLRTEAFF. The CDR3 DNA sequence: TGTGCCAGCAGTGGAAGGGGTTTACGGACTGAAGCTTTCTTT.

The rearrangement joins TRBV10-3 to TRBJ2-4, with TRBD1 identical over 7 bases. With 0 bases clipped from V and 4 bases from J, the junction kept 0 bases outside the gene matches. The CDR3 has 14 residues. Germline assignment: CDR1 ENHRY and CDR2 SYGVKD. CDR3 DNA sequence: TGTGCCATCAGTGAGTCGACAGGGAAAAACATTCAGTACTTC. It is translated as CAISESTGKNIQYF.

The chain links TRBV13 to TRBJ1-5, with TRBD1 as a possible D gene (5 bases). The CDR3 loop spans 17 amino acids. The germline V gene encodes CDR1 PRHDT and CDR2 FYEKMQ (reference sequence). V was clipped by 1 base and J by 2 bases, with 15 bases between them. The CDR3 coding sequence is TGTGCCAGCAGCTTAGAGGGAGGGGCAGATGGCAATCAGCCCCAGCATTTT. It encodes CASSLEGGADGNQPQHF. Full variable domain (missing parts from reference TRBV13 and TRBJ1-5): AAGVIQSPRHLIKEKRETATLKCYPIPRHDTVYWYQQGPGQDPQFLISFYEKMQSDKGSIPDRFSAQQFSDYHSELNMSSLELGDSALYFCASSLEGGADGNQPQHFGDGTRLSIL.

This sequence joins TRBV15 and TRBJ2-7; 7 bases agree with TRBD2. Germline CDR1 LNHNV, CDR2 YYDKDF (reference sequence). This CDR3 spans 14 amino acids. V lost 5 bases to trimming and J lost 3 bases; unmatched junction nucleotides: 7. The CDR3 spells CATSARREDYEQYF. DNA for the CDR3: TGTGCCACCAGCGCCCGCCGGGAGGACTACGAGCAGTACTTC.

There are a few counts of this clone. The chain links TRBV5-6 to TRBJ1-2; D is unclear. The length of the CDR3 is 12 residues. V shed 1 base and J shed 4 bases, with 5 bases lying between them. Germline CDR1 and CDR2: SGHDT and YYEEEE. This CDR3 reads CASSLNGYGYTF. The CDR3 nucleotides are TGTGCCAGCAGCTTGAACGGCTATGGCTACACCTTC.

The chain employs TRBV5-1 and TRBJ2-3, with 7 bases that match TRBD1. Germline CDR1 reads SGHRS; CDR2 reads YFSETQ. J was trimmed by 2 bases and V by 3 bases; bases with no gene match: 6. The CDR3 loop spans 15 amino acids. CDR3 DNA sequence: TGCGCCAGCAGCTGGGACAGTACCTCCACAGATACGCAGTATTTT. This translates into CASSWDSTSTDTQYF.

This clone was counted only a few times. The J gene is TRBJ2-1, the V gene TRBV5-4; possibly TRBD1 for D (6 bases). The CDR3 contains 13 residues. Germline V CDR1 and CDR2: SGHNT, YYREEE (reference sequence). V dropped 2 bases and J dropped 6 bases, with 9 bases sitting between them. DNA of the CDR3: TGTGCCAGCAGCTTCAGAGGGGGCAATGAGCAGTTCTTC. It specifies CASSFRGGNEQFF.

The V gene is TRBV11-2, the J gene TRBJ1-4; D not certain. The CDR3 length is 15 residues. V dropped 1 base and J dropped 5 bases, with 11 bases sitting between them. Germline V CDR1 and CDR2: SGHAT, FQNNGV. CDR3 protein: CASSLGAISNEKLFF. Written as DNA, the CDR3 is TGTGCCAGCAGCTTAGGCGCAATCTCAAATGAAAAACTGTTTTTT.

The V call is TRBV5-1, the J call TRBJ2-7; TRBD1 might be the D (6 bases). Trimming shortened V by 0 bases and J by 0 bases, and 13 bases separated the two germline ends. The germline V gene encodes CDR1 SGHRS and CDR2 YFSETQ. The CDR3 length is 16 residues. CDR3 sequence: CASSLVGAVFSYEQYF. In DNA, the CDR3 is TGCGCCAGCAGCTTGGTGGGGGCAGTGTTCTCCTACGAGCAGTACTTC.

The sample holds a few counts of this clone. The CDR3 DNA reads as TGTGCCACCAGCGGACTGACGTTGAACACTGAAGCTTTCTTT. Protein product: CATSGLTLNTEAFF. The chain employs TRBV15 and TRBJ1-1; D call uncertain. The CDR3 runs 14 residues. In germline, CDR1 is LNHNV, CDR2 YYDKDF (reference sequence). V gave up 5 bases and J gave up 0 bases, with 10 bases separating them. The full variable domain, completed using reference TRBV15 and TRBJ1-1, is DAMVIQNPRYQVTQFGKPVTLSCSQTLNHNVMYWYQQKSSQAPKLLFHYYDKDFNNEADTPDNFQSRRPNTSFCFLDIRSPGLGDTAMYLCATSGLTLNTEAFFGQGTRLTVV.

The chain joins TRBV9 to TRBJ1-1; 8 bases are a match to TRBD1. The germline gives CDR1 SGDLS, CDR2 YYNGEE. The CDR3 extends over 15 amino acids. Losses at the gene ends were 4 bases for V and 5 bases for J; bases not matched to a gene: 10. Here the CDR3 DNA reads TGTGCCAGCAGCCCTTGGGGCAGGGGGCTTACTGAAGCTTTCTTT. This codes for CASSPWGRGLTEAFF.

The chain carries TRBV30 and TRBJ2-3; TRBD1 agrees at 8 bases. Germline CDR1 GTSNPN, CDR2 SVGIG (reference sequence). The CDR3 loop spans 14 amino acids. The junction had 6 bases not matched to a gene; V was cut back by 5 bases and J by 2 bases. CDR3 protein: CAWSGDRTTDTQYF. The CDR3 nucleotides read TGTGCCTGGTCGGGGGACAGGACCACAGATACGCAGTATTTT.